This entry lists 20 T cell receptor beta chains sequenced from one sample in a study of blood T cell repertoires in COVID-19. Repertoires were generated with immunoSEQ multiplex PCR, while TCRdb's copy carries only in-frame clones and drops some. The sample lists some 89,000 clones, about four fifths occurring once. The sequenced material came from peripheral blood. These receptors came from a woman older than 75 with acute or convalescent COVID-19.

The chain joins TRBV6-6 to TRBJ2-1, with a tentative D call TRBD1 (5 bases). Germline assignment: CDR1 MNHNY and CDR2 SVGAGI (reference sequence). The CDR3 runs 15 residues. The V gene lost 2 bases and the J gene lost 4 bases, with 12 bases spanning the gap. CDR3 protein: CASSYTMDTYNEQFF. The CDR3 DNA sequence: TGTGCCAGCAGTTACACAATGGACACTTACAATGAGCAGTTCTTC.

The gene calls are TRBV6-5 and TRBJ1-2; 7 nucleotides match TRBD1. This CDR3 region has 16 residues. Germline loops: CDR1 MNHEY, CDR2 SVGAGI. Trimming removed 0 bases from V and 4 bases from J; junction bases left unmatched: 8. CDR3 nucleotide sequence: TGTGCCAGCAGTTACTCCCTGGGACAGTCGGGCTATGGCTACACCTTC. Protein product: CASSYSLGQSGYGYTF.

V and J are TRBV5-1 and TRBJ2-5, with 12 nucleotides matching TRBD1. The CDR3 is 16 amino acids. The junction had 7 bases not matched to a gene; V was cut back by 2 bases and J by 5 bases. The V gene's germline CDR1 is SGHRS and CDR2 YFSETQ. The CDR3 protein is CASSLTGTGGAETQYF. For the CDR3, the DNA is TGCGCCAGCAGCTTAACCGGGACAGGGGGCGCGGAGACCCAGTACTTC.

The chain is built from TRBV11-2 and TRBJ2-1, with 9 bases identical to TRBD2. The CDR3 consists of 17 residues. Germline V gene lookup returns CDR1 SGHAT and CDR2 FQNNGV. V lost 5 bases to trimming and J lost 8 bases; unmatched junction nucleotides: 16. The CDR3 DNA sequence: TGTGCCAGCAGCCCAAATCCCGGGCTAGCGGGATCCCATGAGCAGTTCTTC. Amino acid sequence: CASSPNPGLAGSHEQFF.

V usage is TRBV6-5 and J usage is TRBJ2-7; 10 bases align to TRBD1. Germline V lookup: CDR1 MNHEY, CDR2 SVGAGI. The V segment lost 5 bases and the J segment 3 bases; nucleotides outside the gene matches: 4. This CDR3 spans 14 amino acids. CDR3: CASSPGTGVYEQYF. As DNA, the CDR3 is TGTGCCAGCAGTCCTGGGACAGGGGTCTACGAGCAGTACTTC.

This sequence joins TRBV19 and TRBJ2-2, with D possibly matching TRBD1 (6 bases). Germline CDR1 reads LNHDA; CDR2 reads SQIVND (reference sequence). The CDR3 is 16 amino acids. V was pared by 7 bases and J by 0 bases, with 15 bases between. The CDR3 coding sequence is TGTGCCAGTAAGAGCGTCGGGACAACGAACACCGGGGAGCTGTTTTTT. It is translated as CASKSVGTTNTGELFF.

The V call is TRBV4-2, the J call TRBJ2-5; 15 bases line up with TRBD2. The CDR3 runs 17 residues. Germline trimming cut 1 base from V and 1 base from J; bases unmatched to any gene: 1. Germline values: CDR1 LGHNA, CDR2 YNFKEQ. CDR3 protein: CASSQGGLAGGQETQYF. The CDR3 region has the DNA TGTGCCAGCAGCCAAGGGGGACTAGCGGGGGGCCAAGAGACCCAGTACTTC.

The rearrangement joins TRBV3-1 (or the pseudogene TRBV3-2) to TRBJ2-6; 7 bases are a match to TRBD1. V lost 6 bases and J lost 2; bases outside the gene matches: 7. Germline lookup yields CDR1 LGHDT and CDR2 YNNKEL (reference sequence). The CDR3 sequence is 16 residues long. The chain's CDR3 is CASSRQGVAGANVLTF. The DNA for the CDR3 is TGTGCCAGCAGTCGACAGGGTGTGGCTGGGGCCAACGTCCTGACTTTC.

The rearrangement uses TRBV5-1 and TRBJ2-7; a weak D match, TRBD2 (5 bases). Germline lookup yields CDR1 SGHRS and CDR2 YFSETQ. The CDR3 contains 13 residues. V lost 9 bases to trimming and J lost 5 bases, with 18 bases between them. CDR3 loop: CATRVGSEDEQYF. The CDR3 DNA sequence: TGCGCCACCCGCGTCGGTAGCGAGGACGAGCAGTACTTC.

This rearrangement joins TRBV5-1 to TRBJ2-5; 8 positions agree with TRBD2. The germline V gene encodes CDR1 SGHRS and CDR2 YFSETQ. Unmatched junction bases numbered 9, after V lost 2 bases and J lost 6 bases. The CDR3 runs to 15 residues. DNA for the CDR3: TGCGCCAGCAGCTTAGGAACGGGAGGGATAAAGACCCAGTACTTC. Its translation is CASSLGTGGIKTQYF.

CDR3 nucleotides: TGTGCCAGCAGTAAGTCTAGCGGTTCCTACGAGCAGTACTTC. This gives the protein CASSKSSGSYEQYF. The chain uses TRBV6-5 and TRBJ2-7; the match to TRBD2 covers 7 bases. The germline gives CDR1 MNHEY, CDR2 SVGAGI. The V and J ends lost 5 bases and 1 base, in that order; junction bases with no gene match: 5. The CDR3 is 14 amino acids.

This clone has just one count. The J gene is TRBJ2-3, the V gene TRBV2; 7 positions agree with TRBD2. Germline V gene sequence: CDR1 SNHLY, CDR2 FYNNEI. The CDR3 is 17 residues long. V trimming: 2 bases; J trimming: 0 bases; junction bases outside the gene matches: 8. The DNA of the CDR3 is TGTGCCAGCAGTGAAATACCGGGACTAAGGAGCACAGATACGCAGTATTTT. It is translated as CASSEIPGLRSTDTQYF. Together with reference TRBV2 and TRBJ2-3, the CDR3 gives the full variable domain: EPEVTQTPSHQVTQMGQEVILRCVPISNHLYFYWYRQILGQKVEFLVSFYNNEISEKSEIFDDQFSVERPDGSNFTLKIRSTKLEDSAMYFCASSEIPGLRSTDTQYFGPGTRLTVL.

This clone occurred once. The CDR3 region has the DNA TGTGCCAGCAGCCAAGTGGCTAGCGGGAGTAGCGGGGATACGCAGTATTTT. Protein sequence: CASSQVASGSSGDTQYF. This chain uses TRBV3-1 (or the pseudogene TRBV3-2) with TRBJ2-3; 10 nucleotides line up with TRBD2. Germline V CDR1 and CDR2: LGHDT, YNNKEL (reference sequence). This CDR3 is built from 17 residues. V lost 1 base and J lost 6; bases outside the gene matches: 10.

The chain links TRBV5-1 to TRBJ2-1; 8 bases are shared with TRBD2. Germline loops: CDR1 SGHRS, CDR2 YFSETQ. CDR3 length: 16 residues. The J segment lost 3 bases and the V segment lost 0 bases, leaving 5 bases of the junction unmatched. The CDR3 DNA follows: TGCGCCAGCAGCTTGGCCGGACGGGAGGGCTACAATGAGCAGTTCTTC. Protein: CASSLAGREGYNEQFF.

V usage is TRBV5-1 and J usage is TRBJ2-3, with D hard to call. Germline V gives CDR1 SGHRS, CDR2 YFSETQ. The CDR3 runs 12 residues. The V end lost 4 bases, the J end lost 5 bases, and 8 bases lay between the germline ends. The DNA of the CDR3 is TGCGCCAGCAGCCTACTCGGAGATACGCAGTATTTT. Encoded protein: CASSLLGDTQYF.

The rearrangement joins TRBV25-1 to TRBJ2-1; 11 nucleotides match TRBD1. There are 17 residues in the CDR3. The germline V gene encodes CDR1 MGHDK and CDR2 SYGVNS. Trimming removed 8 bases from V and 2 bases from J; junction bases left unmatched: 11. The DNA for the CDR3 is TGTGCCAGCGCGGACAGGGGGCTAGGGAGCCCCTACAATGAGCAGTTCTTC. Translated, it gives CASADRGLGSPYNEQFF.

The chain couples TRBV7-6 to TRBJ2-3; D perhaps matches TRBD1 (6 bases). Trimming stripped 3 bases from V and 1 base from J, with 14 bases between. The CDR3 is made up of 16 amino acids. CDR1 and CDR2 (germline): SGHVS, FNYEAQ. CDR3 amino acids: CASSFFLSGGTDTQYF. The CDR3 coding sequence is TGTGCCAGCAGCTTTTTTCTCTCAGGGGGCACAGATACGCAGTATTTT.

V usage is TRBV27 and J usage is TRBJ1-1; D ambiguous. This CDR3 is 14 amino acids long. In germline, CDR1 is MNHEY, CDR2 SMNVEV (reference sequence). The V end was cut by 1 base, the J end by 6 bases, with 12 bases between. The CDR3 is CASSLFYMAPEAFF. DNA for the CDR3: TGTGCCAGCAGTTTATTTTACATGGCCCCTGAAGCTTTCTTT.

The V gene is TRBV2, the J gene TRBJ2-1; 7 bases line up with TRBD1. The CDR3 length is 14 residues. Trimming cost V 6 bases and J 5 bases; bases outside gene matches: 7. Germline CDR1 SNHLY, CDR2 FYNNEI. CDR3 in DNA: TGTGCCAGCAGACGGGACAGACTAAACAATGAGCAGTTCTTC. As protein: CASRRDRLNNEQFF.

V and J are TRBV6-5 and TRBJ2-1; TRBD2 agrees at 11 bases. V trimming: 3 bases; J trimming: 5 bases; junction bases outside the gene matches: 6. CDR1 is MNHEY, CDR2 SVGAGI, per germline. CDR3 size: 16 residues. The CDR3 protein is CASSYPTTSGDNEQFF. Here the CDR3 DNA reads TGTGCCAGCAGTTATCCCACGACTAGCGGGGACAATGAGCAGTTCTTC.